What follows are 28 T cell receptor beta chains derived from one specimen sequenced in a study of cytomegalovirus exposure and HLA in healthy donors. Method: immunoSEQ multiplex PCR; TCRdb's copy keeps in-frame clones and lacks some. In the table there are 150,000 to 160,000 clones, approximately 86% of which are singletons. Sequenced: PBMCs. These receptors were taken from a human donor in good health.

The V call is TRBV2, the J call TRBJ1-2; 9 bases map to TRBD1. The CDR3 contains 15 residues. Germline V CDR1 and CDR2: SNHLY, FYNNEI. V lost 6 bases and J lost 3; bases outside the gene matches: 8. CDR3 DNA sequence: TGTGCCAGCAGCCCCGACAGGGGGGCCTACTATGGCTACACCTTC. It encodes CASSPDRGAYYGYTF.

This clone was detected a few times. V is TRBV7-9 and J is TRBJ1-2; no clear D. The germline gives CDR1 SEHNR, CDR2 FQNEAQ (reference sequence). The CDR3 has 14 amino acids. V shed 1 base and J shed 7 bases, with 13 bases lying between them. The CDR3 reads CASSLGAGETGYTF. CDR3 nucleotides: TGTGCCAGCAGCTTAGGGGCGGGAGAGACTGGCTACACCTTC. Based on the CDR3 plus reference TRBV7-9 and TRBJ1-2, the full variable domain is DTGVSQNPRHKITKRGQNVTFRCDPISEHNRLYWYRQTLGQGPEFLTYFQNEAQLEKSRLLSDRFSAERPKGSFSTLEIQRTEQGDSAMYLCASSLGAGETGYTFGSGTRLTVV.

The chain combines TRBV4-3 with TRBJ2-7, with 9 positions matching TRBD2. The CDR3 is made up of 14 amino acids. Germline values: CDR1 LGHNA, CDR2 YSLEER. Trimming cost V 4 bases and J 5 bases; bases outside gene matches: 6. The CDR3 loop is CASSPMGTSNEQYF. The DNA for the CDR3 is TGCGCCAGCAGCCCCATGGGGACTAGCAACGAGCAGTACTTC.

The chain has TRBV5-1 and TRBJ2-1, with 11 bases identical to TRBD2. The CDR3 is 16 amino acids. Germline V gene data show CDR1 as SGHRS and CDR2 as YFSETQ. Germline trimming cut 7 bases from V and 1 base from J; bases unmatched to any gene: 7. The CDR3 DNA reads as TGCGCCAGCTCGTTAGCGGGGGGGGGTTCCTACAATGAGCAGTTCTTC. This encodes CASSLAGGGSYNEQFF.

Points on this clone: At the DNA level, this CDR3 is encoded by other sequences in the same sample as well. This CDR3 reads CASSLAGGNYGYTF. The DNA for the CDR3 is TGTGCCAGCAGCTTGGCAGGGGGGAACTATGGCTACACCTTC. This chain joins TRBV7-9 and TRBJ1-2; 7 bases agree with TRBD1. V trimming: 3 bases; J trimming: 2 bases; junction bases outside the gene matches: 3. Germline CDR1 reads SEHNR; CDR2 reads FQNEAQ (reference sequence). This CDR3 region has 14 residues.

The chain uses TRBV6-1 and TRBJ1-2, with 8 bases aligning to TRBD1. The J segment lost 7 bases and the V segment lost 3 bases, leaving 7 bases of the junction unmatched. The CDR3 is 14 residues long. Germline V gene sequence: CDR1 MNHNS, CDR2 SASEGT. In DNA, the CDR3 is TGTGCCAGCAGTGAGCGGCAGGGGGCGCCTGGCTACACCTTC. The encoded protein is CASSERQGAPGYTF.

The V and J genes are TRBV6-5 and TRBJ1-1, with 7 bases identical to TRBD1. CDR1 MNHEY and CDR2 SVGAGI come from the germline V gene. The CDR3 has 16 amino acids. Trimming removed 0 bases from V and 4 bases from J; junction bases left unmatched: 8. Here the CDR3 DNA reads TGTGCCAGCAGTTACTCGAGCCAGACAGGGTTCACTGAAGCTTTCTTT. Residues: CASSYSSQTGFTEAFF.

The J gene is TRBJ2-5, the V gene TRBV4-1; the match to TRBD1 covers 7 bases. V lost 4 bases to trimming and J lost 2 bases; unmatched junction nucleotides: 7. In germline, CDR1 is MGHRA, CDR2 YSYEKL. The CDR3 is 15 amino acids. The CDR3 spells CASSLGDSRQETQYF. CDR3 nucleotide sequence: TGCGCCAGCAGCCTCGGGGACAGCAGACAAGAGACCCAGTACTTC.

The V gene is TRBV6-4, the J gene TRBJ2-7; D call uncertain. Between the trimmed V and J ends, which lost 10 bases and 0 bases, there was a span of 22 bases. Germline assignment: CDR1 MRHNA and CDR2 SNTAGT. The CDR3 runs to 16 residues. CDR3 nucleotide sequence: TGTGCCACCTCAAAAAGAGCAGGCCAAGGCTCCTACGAGCAGTACTTC. Its protein product is CATSKRAGQGSYEQYF.

V usage is TRBV7-3 and J usage is TRBJ2-3; TRBD2 agrees at 7 bases. V shed 5 bases and J 4 bases; nucleotides not matched to a gene: 6. From germline, CDR1 is SGHTA and CDR2 FQGTGA. This CDR3 is 14 amino acids long. The DNA for the CDR3 is TGTGCCAGCAGCCGGACTAGAGGTGCAGATACGCAGTATTTT. Protein: CASSRTRGADTQYF.

This chain uses TRBV27 with TRBJ1-4, with TRBD1 matching 9 bases. The CDR3 runs 14 residues. Germline V gene data show CDR1 as MNHEY and CDR2 as SMNVEV (reference sequence). Trimming cost V 9 bases and J 5 bases; bases outside gene matches: 7. CDR3 loop: CASRRTGANEKLFF. DNA for the CDR3: TGTGCCAGTCGACGGACAGGGGCAAATGAAAAACTGTTTTTT.

In DNA form, the CDR3 reads TGTGCCAGCAGCTTTAACGGGGGGGTAAACGAGCAGTACTTC. This sequence encodes CASSFNGGVNEQYF. This chain joins TRBV7-2 and TRBJ2-7; the match to TRBD2 covers 8 bases. V lost 3 bases, J lost 5 bases, and 6 bases stayed unmatched. The V gene's germline CDR1 is SGHTA and CDR2 FQGNSA. This CDR3 comprises 14 residues.

V gene TRBV5-5 combines with J gene TRBJ1-6; 8 bases are a match to TRBD1. The germline V gene encodes CDR1 SGHKS and CDR2 YYEKEE (reference sequence). This CDR3 is 14 amino acids long. The ends lost 0 bases at V and 8 bases at J; junction bases unmatched: 1. The CDR3 nucleotides read TGTGCCAGCAGCTTGGGGACAGGGCATTCACCCCTCCACTTT. Its protein product is CASSLGTGHSPLHF.

This clone was detected only a few times. The chain is built from TRBV7-2 and TRBJ2-3, with TRBD2 matching over 7 bases. CDR1 is SGHTA, CDR2 FQGNSA, per germline. With V trimmed by 5 bases and J by 6 bases, 8 bases remained unmatched. The CDR3 has 14 amino acids. CDR3: CASSPGLVTDTQYF. The CDR3 DNA reads as TGTGCCAGCAGCCCCGGACTAGTCACTGATACGCAGTATTTT.

The rearrangement links TRBV16 to TRBJ1-4; D gene uncertain. The germline V gene has CDR1 KGHSY and CDR2 FQNENV. The CDR3 sequence is 13 residues long. Deletions cut 4 bases from V and 0 bases from J, with 3 bases between. CDR3 protein: CASSPTTNEKLFF. CDR3 in DNA: TGTGCCAGCAGCCCCACAACTAATGAAAAACTGTTTTTT.

The J gene is TRBJ2-7, the V gene TRBV7-9; 9 nucleotides line up with TRBD2. CDR3 length equals 15 residues. After removal of 5 bases from V and 4 bases from J, the junction contained 9 bases not matched to a gene. In germline, CDR1 is SEHNR, CDR2 FQNEAQ (reference sequence). This CDR3 reads CASSGISGSNYEQYF. The CDR3 coding sequence is TGTGCCAGCAGCGGGATTAGCGGGAGTAATTACGAGCAGTACTTC. The full variable domain, completed using reference TRBV7-9 and TRBJ2-7, is DTGVSQNPRHKITKRGQNVTFRCDPISEHNRLYWYRQTLGQGPEFLTYFQNEAQLEKSRLLSDRFSAERPKGSFSTLEIQRTEQGDSAMYLCASSGISGSNYEQYFGPGTRLTVT.

This CDR3 is CASSYRQANYGYTF. The CDR3 bases are TGTGCCAGCAGTTACCGCCAGGCTAACTATGGCTACACCTTC. The J gene is TRBJ1-2, the V gene TRBV6-5; D is unresolved. Trimming left V 2 bases short and J 0 bases short, with 7 bases between. Looked up from germline, CDR1 is MNHEY and CDR2 is SVGAGI. CDR3 length equals 14 residues.

The CDR3 reads CSVSGQGDEQYF. DNA for the CDR3: TGCAGCGTTAGTGGACAGGGGGACGAGCAGTACTTC. The rearrangement joins TRBV29-1 to TRBJ2-7, with TRBD1 identical over 10 bases. This CDR3 has 12 residues. Unmatched junction bases numbered 3, after V lost 5 bases and J lost 5 bases. Germline lookup yields CDR1 SQVTM and CDR2 ANQGSEA.

This chain joins TRBV4-1 and TRBJ2-1, with 9 positions matching TRBD1. Germline V CDR1 and CDR2: MGHRA, YSYEKL. The CDR3 loop spans 16 amino acids. After removal of 4 bases from V and 8 bases from J, the junction contained 12 bases not matched to a gene. CDR3 protein: CASSRGTGQGVHEQFF. The CDR3 DNA follows: TGCGCCAGCAGCCGCGGAACGGGACAGGGTGTGCATGAGCAGTTCTTC.

The chain joins TRBV10-3 to TRBJ2-1, with 9 bases matching TRBD1. J lost 6 bases, V lost 4 bases, and 7 bases had no gene match. CDR1 and CDR2 from the germline V gene are ENHRY and SYGVKD. The CDR3 spans 15 residues. CDR3 protein: CAISGGQGGSNEQFF. The DNA of the CDR3 is TGTGCCATCAGTGGGGGACAGGGAGGAAGCAATGAGCAGTTCTTC.

This rearrangement joins TRBV7-6 to TRBJ1-2; 10 bases are shared with TRBD1. With V trimmed by 5 bases and J by 5 bases, 8 bases remained unmatched. The CDR3 loop spans 15 amino acids. The germline V gene has CDR1 SGHVS and CDR2 FNYEAQ. The CDR3 is CASSIKPGQGYGYTF. The CDR3 DNA sequence: TGTGCCAGCAGCATCAAGCCGGGACAGGGGTATGGCTACACCTTC.

This chain joins TRBV5-1 and TRBJ1-1, with a tentative D call TRBD1 (6 bases). Per germline, CDR1 SGHRS and CDR2 YFSETQ. The CDR3 covers 15 residues. V shed 0 bases and J shed 0 bases, with 9 bases lying between them. CDR3 DNA sequence: TGCGCCAGCAGCTTGGTTGGACAGATGAACACTGAAGCTTTCTTT. Its translation is CASSLVGQMNTEAFF.

The genes are TRBV29-1 and TRBJ2-1; 9 bases map to TRBD2. The CDR3 has 14 amino acids. The V segment lost 4 bases and the J segment 4 bases; nucleotides outside the gene matches: 5. CDR1 and CDR2 from the germline V gene are SQVTM and ANQGSEA. CDR3 bases: TGCAGCGTTGTCGGGCTAGCGGGATACAATGAGCAGTTCTTC. This codes for CSVVGLAGYNEQFF.

The V gene is TRBV7-2, the J gene TRBJ1-5, with 8 bases identical to TRBD1. CDR1 and CDR2 (germline): SGHTA, FQGNSA. The trim removed 0 bases at V and 3 bases at J, leaving 4 bases unmatched. This CDR3 contains 16 residues. CDR3 coding DNA: TGTGCCAGCAGCTTAGCGCAGGGGGCGATCAATCAGCCCCAGCATTTT. Translating it yields CASSLAQGAINQPQHF.

J is TRBJ1-3 and V is TRBV19; the D gene is possibly TRBD1 (5 bases). The V end lost 9 bases, the J end lost 4 bases, and 10 bases lay between the germline ends. In germline, CDR1 is LNHDA, CDR2 SQIVND (reference sequence). CDR3 length equals 12 residues. CDR3 nucleotides: TGTGCCAGCGAAAACAGGGGAAACACCATATATTTT. The encoded protein is CASENRGNTIYF. The complete variable domain, with remaining parts taken from reference TRBV19 and TRBJ1-3, reads DGGITQSPKYLFRKEGQNVTLSCEQNLNHDAMYWYRQDPGQGLRLIYYSQIVNDFQKGDIAEGYSVSREKKESFPLTVTSAQKNPTAFYLCASENRGNTIYFGEGSWLTVV.

This chain joins TRBV27 and TRBJ1-2; 7 bases map to TRBD1. CDR3 size: 13 residues. In germline, CDR1 is MNHEY, CDR2 SMNVEV (reference sequence). Trimming removed 4 bases from V and 13 bases from J; junction bases left unmatched: 12. The CDR3: CASSSRTGGSFTF. In DNA form, the CDR3 reads TGTGCCAGCAGTTCCAGGACAGGAGGGAGCTTCACCTTC.

This clone was seen only a few times. V and J are TRBV2 and TRBJ1-1; D uncertain. This CDR3 has 15 residues. The V end lost 2 bases, the J end lost 2 bases, and 12 bases lay between the germline ends. CDR1 is SNHLY, CDR2 FYNNEI, per germline. CDR3 region: CASSELGALNTEAFF. As DNA, the CDR3 is TGTGCCAGCAGTGAACTAGGTGCCCTCAACACTGAAGCTTTCTTT.

J is TRBJ1-1 and V is TRBV7-2; 9 positions match TRBD1. Germline assignment: CDR1 SGHTA and CDR2 FQGNSA. The CDR3 runs 14 residues. The junction had 5 bases not matched to a gene; V was cut back by 5 bases and J by 4 bases. The CDR3 DNA follows: TGTGCCAGCAGCAACCGGGACAGGGTCACTGAAGCTTTCTTT. Its translation is CASSNRDRVTEAFF.